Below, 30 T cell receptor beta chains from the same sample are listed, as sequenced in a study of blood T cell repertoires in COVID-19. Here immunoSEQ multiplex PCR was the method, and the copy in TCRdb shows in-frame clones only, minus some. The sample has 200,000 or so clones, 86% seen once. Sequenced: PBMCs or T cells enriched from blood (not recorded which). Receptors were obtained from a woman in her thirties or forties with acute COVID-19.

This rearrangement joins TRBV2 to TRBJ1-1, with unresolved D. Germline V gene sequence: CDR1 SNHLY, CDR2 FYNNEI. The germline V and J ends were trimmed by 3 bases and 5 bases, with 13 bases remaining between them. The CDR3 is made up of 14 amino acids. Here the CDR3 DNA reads TGTGCCAGCAGTGAGCCCCCTCAGAAGACTGAAGCTTTCTTT. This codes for CASSEPPQKTEAFF.

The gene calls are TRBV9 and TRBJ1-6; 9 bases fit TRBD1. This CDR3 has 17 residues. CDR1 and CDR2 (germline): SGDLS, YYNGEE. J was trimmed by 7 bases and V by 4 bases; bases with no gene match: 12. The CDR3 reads CASSSGQGPWGNSPLHF. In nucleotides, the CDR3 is TGTGCCAGCAGCTCTGGACAGGGGCCATGGGGGAATTCACCCCTCCACTTT.

The CDR3 DNA follows: TGTGCCACCTCTTCCGGGACAGGGGGCTATGGCTACACCTTC. Protein sequence: CATSSGTGGYGYTF. The chain joins TRBV19 to TRBJ1-2; TRBD1 agrees at 11 bases. The CDR3 has 14 amino acids. Germline V gene sequence: CDR1 LNHDA, CDR2 SQIVND (reference sequence). With 10 bases clipped from V and 4 bases from J, the junction kept 8 bases outside the gene matches. Drawing the rest from reference TRBV19 and TRBJ1-2, the complete variable domain is DGGITQSPKYLFRKEGQNVTLSCEQNLNHDAMYWYRQDPGQGLRLIYYSQIVNDFQKGDIAEGYSVSREKKESFPLTVTSAQKNPTAFYLCATSSGTGGYGYTFGSGTRLTVV.

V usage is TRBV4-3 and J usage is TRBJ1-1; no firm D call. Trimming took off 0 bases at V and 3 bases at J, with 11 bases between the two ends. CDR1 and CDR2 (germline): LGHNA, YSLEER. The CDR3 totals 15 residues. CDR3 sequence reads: CASSQDRKWDTEAFF. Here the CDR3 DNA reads TGCGCCAGCAGCCAAGACAGGAAGTGGGACACTGAAGCTTTCTTT.

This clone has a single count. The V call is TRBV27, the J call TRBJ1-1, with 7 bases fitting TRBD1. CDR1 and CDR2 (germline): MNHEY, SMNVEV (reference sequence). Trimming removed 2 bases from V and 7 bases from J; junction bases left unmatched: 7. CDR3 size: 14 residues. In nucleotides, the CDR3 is TGTGCCAGCAGTTTACTCGGACAGGATCGTGAAGCTTTCTTT. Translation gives CASSLLGQDREAFF.

As DNA, the CDR3 is TGTGCCAGCTCGGGGGGGCAGGACCCTTCACCCCTCCACTTT. Its translation is CASSGGQDPSPLHF. The rearrangement links TRBV27 to TRBJ1-6; TRBD1 is a possible D gene (6 bases). The CDR3 has 14 residues. CDR1 MNHEY and CDR2 SMNVEV come from the germline V gene (reference sequence). V was clipped by 8 bases and J by 9 bases, with 17 bases between them.

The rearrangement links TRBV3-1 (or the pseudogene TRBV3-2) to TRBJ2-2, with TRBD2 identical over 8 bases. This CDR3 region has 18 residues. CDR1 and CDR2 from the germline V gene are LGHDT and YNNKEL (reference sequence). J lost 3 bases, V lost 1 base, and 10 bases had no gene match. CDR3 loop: CASSQAVGRGAHTGELFF. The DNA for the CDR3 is TGTGCCAGCAGCCAAGCCGTGGGGCGGGGGGCCCACACCGGGGAGCTGTTTTTT.

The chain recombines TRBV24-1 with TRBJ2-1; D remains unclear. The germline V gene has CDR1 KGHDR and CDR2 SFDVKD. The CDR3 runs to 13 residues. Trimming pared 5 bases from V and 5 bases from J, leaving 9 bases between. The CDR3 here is CATSVNRDNEQFF. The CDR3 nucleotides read TGTGCCACCAGTGTAAACAGAGACAATGAGCAGTTCTTC.

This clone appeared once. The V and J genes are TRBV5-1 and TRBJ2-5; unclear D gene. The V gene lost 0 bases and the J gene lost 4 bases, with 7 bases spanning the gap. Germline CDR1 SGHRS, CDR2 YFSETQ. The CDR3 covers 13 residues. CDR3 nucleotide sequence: TGCGCCAGCAGCTTGGGATCAGGAGAGACCCAGTACTTC. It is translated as CASSLGSGETQYF.

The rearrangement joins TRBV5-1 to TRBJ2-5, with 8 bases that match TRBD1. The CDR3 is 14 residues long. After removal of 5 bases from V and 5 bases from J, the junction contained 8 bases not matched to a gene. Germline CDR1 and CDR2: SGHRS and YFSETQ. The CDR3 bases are TGCGCCAGCAGTCGGCAGGGGGCGCCGGAGACCCAGTACTTC. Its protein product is CASSRQGAPETQYF.

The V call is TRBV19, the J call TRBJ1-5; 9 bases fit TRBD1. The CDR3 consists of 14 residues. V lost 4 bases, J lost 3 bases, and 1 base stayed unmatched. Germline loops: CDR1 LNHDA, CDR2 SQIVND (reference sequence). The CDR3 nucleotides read TGTGCCAGTAGTAGGGACAGGGACAATCAGCCCCAGCATTTT. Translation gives CASSRDRDNQPQHF.

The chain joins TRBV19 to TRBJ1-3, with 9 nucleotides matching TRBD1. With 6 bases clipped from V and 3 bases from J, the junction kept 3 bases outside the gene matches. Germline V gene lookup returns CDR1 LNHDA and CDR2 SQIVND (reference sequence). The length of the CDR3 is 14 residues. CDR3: CASRDRGIGNTIYF. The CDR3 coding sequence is TGTGCCAGTAGAGACAGGGGGATTGGAAACACCATATATTTT. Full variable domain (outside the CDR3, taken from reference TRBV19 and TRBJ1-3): DGGITQSPKYLFRKEGQNVTLSCEQNLNHDAMYWYRQDPGQGLRLIYYSQIVNDFQKGDIAEGYSVSREKKESFPLTVTSAQKNPTAFYLCASRDRGIGNTIYFGEGSWLTVV.

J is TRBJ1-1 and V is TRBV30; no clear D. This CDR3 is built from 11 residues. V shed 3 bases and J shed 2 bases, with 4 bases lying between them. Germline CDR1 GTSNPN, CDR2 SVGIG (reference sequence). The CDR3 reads CAWRANTEAFF. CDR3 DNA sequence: TGTGCCTGGAGAGCAAACACTGAAGCTTTCTTT.

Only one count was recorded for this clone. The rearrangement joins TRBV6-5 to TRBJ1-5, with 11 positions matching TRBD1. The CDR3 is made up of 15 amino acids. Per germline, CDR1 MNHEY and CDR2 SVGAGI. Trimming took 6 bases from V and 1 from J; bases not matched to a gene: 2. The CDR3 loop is CASSRDRGSNQPQHF. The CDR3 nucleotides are TGTGCCAGCAGCCGGGACAGGGGGAGCAATCAGCCCCAGCATTTT.

The CDR3 coding sequence is TGTGCCAGCAGCTTTCAAGGTCGGGGGGAGACCCAGTACTTC. Translation: CASSFQGRGETQYF. This chain uses TRBV5-5 with TRBJ2-5; a possible D gene is TRBD2 (6 bases). Germline CDR1 SGHKS, CDR2 YYEKEE (reference sequence). The CDR3 is made up of 14 amino acids. V was clipped by 2 bases and J by 5 bases, with 13 bases between them.

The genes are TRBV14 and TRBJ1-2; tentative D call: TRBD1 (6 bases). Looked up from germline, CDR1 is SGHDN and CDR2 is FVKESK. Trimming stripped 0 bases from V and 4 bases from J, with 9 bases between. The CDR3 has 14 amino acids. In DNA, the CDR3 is TGTGCCAGCAGCCAAGAGCTAGGGGGCTATGGCTACACCTTC. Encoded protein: CASSQELGGYGYTF.

The CDR3 region has the DNA TGTGCCAGCAGTTACTCGAGTGGAGACTATGGCTACACCTTC. Translation: CASSYSSGDYGYTF. The chain uses TRBV6-5 and TRBJ1-2; D is undetermined. Deletions cut 0 bases from V and 3 bases from J, with 8 bases between. This CDR3 contains 14 residues. Germline CDR1 reads MNHEY; CDR2 reads SVGAGI.

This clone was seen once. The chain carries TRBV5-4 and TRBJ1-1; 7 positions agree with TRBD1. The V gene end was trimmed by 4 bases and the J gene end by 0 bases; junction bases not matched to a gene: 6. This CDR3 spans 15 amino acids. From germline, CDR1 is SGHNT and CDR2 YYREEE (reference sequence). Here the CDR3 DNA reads TGTGCCAGCAGCCTCCCGGGACAGATGAACACTGAAGCTTTCTTT. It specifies CASSLPGQMNTEAFF.

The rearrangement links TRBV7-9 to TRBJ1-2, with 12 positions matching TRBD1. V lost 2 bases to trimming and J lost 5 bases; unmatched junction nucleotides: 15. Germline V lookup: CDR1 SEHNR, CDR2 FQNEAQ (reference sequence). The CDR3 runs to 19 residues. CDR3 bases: TGTGCCAGCAGCTTACGTTTAGGGACAGGGGGCGTACTCGGGTATGGCTACACCTTC. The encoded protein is CASSLRLGTGGVLGYGYTF.

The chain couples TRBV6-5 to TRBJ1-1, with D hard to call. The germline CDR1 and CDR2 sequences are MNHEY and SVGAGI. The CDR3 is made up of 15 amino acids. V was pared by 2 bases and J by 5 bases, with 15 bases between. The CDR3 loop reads CASSYAGRLGTEAFF. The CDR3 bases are TGTGCCAGCAGTTACGCCGGCAGGCTGGGTACTGAAGCTTTCTTT.

The CDR3 DNA follows: TGTGCCAGCAGCCAAGGGGGGGGCCCTTACAATGAGCAGTTCTTC. It translates to CASSQGGGPYNEQFF. This chain links TRBV3-1 (or the pseudogene TRBV3-2) with TRBJ2-1, with D perhaps TRBD2 (7 bases). CDR3 size: 15 residues. Germline CDR1 and CDR2: LGHDT and YNNKEL (reference sequence). The V end lost 1 base, the J end lost 4 bases, and 11 bases lay between the germline ends.

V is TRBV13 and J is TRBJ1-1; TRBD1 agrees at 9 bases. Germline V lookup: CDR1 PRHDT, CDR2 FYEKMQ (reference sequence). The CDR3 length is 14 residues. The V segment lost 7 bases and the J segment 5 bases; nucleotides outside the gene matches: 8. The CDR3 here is CASNGGQGGTEAFF. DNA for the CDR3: TGTGCCAGCAACGGGGGACAGGGAGGTACTGAAGCTTTCTTT.

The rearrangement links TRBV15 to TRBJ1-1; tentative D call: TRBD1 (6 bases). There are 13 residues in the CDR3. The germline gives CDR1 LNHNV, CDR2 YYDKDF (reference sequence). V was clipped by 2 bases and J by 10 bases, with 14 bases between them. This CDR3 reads CATSRYRALGAFF. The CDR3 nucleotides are TGTGCCACCAGCAGATACAGGGCATTGGGAGCTTTCTTT.

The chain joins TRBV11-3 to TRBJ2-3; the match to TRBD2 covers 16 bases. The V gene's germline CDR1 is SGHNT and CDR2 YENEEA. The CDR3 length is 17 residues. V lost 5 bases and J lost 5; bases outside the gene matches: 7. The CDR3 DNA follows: TGTGCCAGCAGCGAGGGACTAGCGGGGGGGCCGGGAGATACGCAGTATTTT. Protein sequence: CASSEGLAGGPGDTQYF.

The CDR3 region has the DNA TGCGCCAGCAGCCAAAATCCCAGGACAGGGGGATTAACTAATGAAAAACTGTTTTTT. This gives the protein CASSQNPRTGGLTNEKLFF. The chain links TRBV4-3 to TRBJ1-4; 10 bases are a match to TRBD1. This CDR3 spans 19 amino acids. J was trimmed by 1 base and V by 2 bases; bases with no gene match: 10. CDR1 and CDR2 (germline): LGHNA, YSLEER.

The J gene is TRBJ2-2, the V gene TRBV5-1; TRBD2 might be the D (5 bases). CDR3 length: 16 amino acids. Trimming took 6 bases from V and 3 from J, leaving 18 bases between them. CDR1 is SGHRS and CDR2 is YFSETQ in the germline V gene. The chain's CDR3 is CASTSSGKLDTGELFF. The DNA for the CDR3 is TGCGCCAGCACCTCATCGGGGAAACTCGACACCGGGGAGCTGTTTTTT.

CDR3 nucleotide sequence: TGTGCCAGCAGCGTAGGAGACGGCCTAGGGCCCCAGCATTTT. Protein product: CASSVGDGLGPQHF. The chain couples TRBV9 to TRBJ1-5; D call uncertain. From germline, CDR1 is SGDLS and CDR2 YYNGEE. V was pared by 0 bases and J by 9 bases, with 13 bases between. The CDR3 contains 14 residues.

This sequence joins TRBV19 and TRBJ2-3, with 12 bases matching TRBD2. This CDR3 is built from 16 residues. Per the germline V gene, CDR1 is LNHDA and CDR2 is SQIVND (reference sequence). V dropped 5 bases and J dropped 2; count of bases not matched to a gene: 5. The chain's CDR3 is CASSSRLAGDTDTQYF. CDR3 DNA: TGTGCCAGTAGTTCGCGACTAGCGGGGGACACAGATACGCAGTATTTT. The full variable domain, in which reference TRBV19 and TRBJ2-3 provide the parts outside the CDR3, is DGGITQSPKYLFRKEGQNVTLSCEQNLNHDAMYWYRQDPGQGLRLIYYSQIVNDFQKGDIAEGYSVSREKKESFPLTVTSAQKNPTAFYLCASSSRLAGDTDTQYFGPGTRLTVL.

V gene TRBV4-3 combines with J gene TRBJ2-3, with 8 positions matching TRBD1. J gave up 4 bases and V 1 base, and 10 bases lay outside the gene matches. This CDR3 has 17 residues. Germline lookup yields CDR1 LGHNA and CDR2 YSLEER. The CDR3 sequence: CASSQVRQGRVADTQYF. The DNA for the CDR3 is TGCGCCAGCAGCCAAGTTAGACAGGGGCGGGTGGCAGATACGCAGTATTTT.

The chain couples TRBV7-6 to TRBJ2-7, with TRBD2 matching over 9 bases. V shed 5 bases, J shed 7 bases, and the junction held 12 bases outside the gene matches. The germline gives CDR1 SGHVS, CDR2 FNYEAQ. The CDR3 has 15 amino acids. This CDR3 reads CASSAGTSLLGEQYV. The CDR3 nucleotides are TGTGCCAGCAGCGCTGGGACTAGCTTACTGGGTGAGCAGTACGTC.